Given below is one T cell receptor beta chain in context. Antigen specificity is unknown. The sample is drawn from a study of T cell repertoires in cytomegalovirus infection. The CDR3 spans 16 residues. Trimming stripped 0 bases from V and 6 bases from J, with 17 bases between. Germline CDR1 is MGHRA and CDR2 is YSYEKL. TCRdb redid the calling of the reads with MiXCR, one entry per CDR3 protein. The profile shows some 900,000 distinct CDR3 sequences, approximately 30% of them singletons. The TCR comes from a human donor in good health (CMV status not recorded). Some clones in this sample may be carry-over from other donors' samples. Sequences were derived from cultured CD8+ T cells from PBMCs, sampled from culture after CMV antigen stimulation. The chain employs TRBV4-1 and TRBJ1-1; tentatively, D is TRBD1 (5 bases). The CDR3 spells CASSQDRRGLGSEAFF. DNA of the CDR3: TGCGCCAGCAGCCAAGATAGGCGGGGGTTAGGTTCTGAAGCTTTCTTT.